What follows are 19 T cell receptor beta chains derived from one specimen sequenced in a study of cytomegalovirus exposure and HLA in healthy donors. TCRdb's table, derived via immunoSEQ multiplex PCR, lists solely in-frame clones and lacks some. Counted here are 200,000 to 250,000 clones, around four fifths occurring once; the ten biggest clones make up 11% to 15%. Material for sequencing was PBMCs. The receptors here all came from a woman aged 25 to 39 in good health and CMV-seropositive.

The count of this clone is one. The V and J genes are TRBV28 and TRBJ1-2; D not certain. The CDR3 contains 14 residues. V shed 2 bases and J shed 0 bases, with 7 bases lying between them. From germline, CDR1 is MDHEN and CDR2 SYDVKM. CDR3 loop: CASSLTATNYGYTF. The DNA of the CDR3 is TGTGCCAGCAGTTTAACAGCAACTAACTATGGCTACACCTTC.

CDR3 sequence (DNA): TGTGCCAGCAGTTACCCGTCGGCACGGAATGAGCAGTTCTTC. Its translation is CASSYPSARNEQFF. The chain combines TRBV6-5 with TRBJ2-1; no reliable D call. The V gene's germline CDR1 is MNHEY and CDR2 SVGAGI. V lost 2 bases to trimming and J lost 7 bases, with 12 bases between them. This CDR3 is 14 amino acids long.

This chain connects TRBV18 to TRBJ1-1; 7 bases match TRBD1. Trimming cost V 2 bases and J 5 bases; bases outside gene matches: 8. This CDR3 comprises 15 residues. From germline, CDR1 is KGHSH and CDR2 LQKENI. CDR3 amino acids: CASSPSSRGLTEAFF. The CDR3 bases are TGTGCCAGCTCACCATCTTCCAGGGGGTTGACTGAAGCTTTCTTT.

This clone was detected only a few times. The gene calls are TRBV7-2 and TRBJ2-3; 8 bases fit TRBD2. With V trimmed by 1 base and J by 3 bases, 3 bases remained unmatched. CDR3 size: 15 residues. Germline V gene lookup returns CDR1 SGHTA and CDR2 FQGNSA. The CDR3 sequence: CASSLDPSGTDTQYF. Written as DNA, the CDR3 is TGTGCCAGCAGCTTAGATCCTAGCGGGACAGATACGCAGTATTTT.

This clone was detected once. The gene calls are TRBV25-1 and TRBJ1-1; maybe TRBD1 (5 bases). Germline CDR1 is MGHDK and CDR2 is SYGVNS. CDR3 size: 13 residues. The germline V and J ends were trimmed by 7 bases and 2 bases, with 11 bases remaining between them. The CDR3 sequence: CASTETVNTEAFF. The DNA of the CDR3 is TGTGCCAGCACCGAGACAGTCAACACTGAAGCTTTCTTT. The complete variable domain, with remaining parts taken from reference TRBV25-1 and TRBJ1-1, reads EADIYQTPRYLVIGTGKKITLECSQTMGHDKMYWYQQDPGMELHLIHYSYGVNSTEKGDLSSESTVSRIRTEHFPLTLESARPSHTSQYLCASTETVNTEAFFGQGTRLTVV.

This sequence joins TRBV27 and TRBJ1-2, with a tentative D call TRBD1 (6 bases). The CDR3 sequence is 14 residues long. V lost 1 base to trimming and J lost 8 bases, with 14 bases between them. The germline CDR1 and CDR2 sequences are MNHEY and SMNVEV (reference sequence). This chain's CDR3 is CASSLLGRGDGYTF. As DNA, the CDR3 is TGTGCCAGCAGTTTATTAGGCAGGGGAGACGGCTACACCTTC.

The chain is built from TRBV9 and TRBJ2-7, with TRBD2 identical over 15 bases. J was trimmed by 6 bases and V by 0 bases; bases with no gene match: 1. The V gene's germline CDR1 is SGDLS and CDR2 YYNGEE. This CDR3 spans 15 amino acids. CDR3 DNA sequence: TGTGCCAGCAGCGTAGAGGGACTAGCGGGAGGCGAGCAGTACTTC. This codes for CASSVEGLAGGEQYF. Supplemented by reference TRBV9 and TRBJ2-7, the full variable domain reads DSGVTQTPKHLITATGQRVTLRCSPRSGDLSVYWYQQSLDQGLQFLIQYYNGEERAKGNILERFSAQQFPDLHSELNLSSLELGDSALYFCASSVEGLAGGEQYFGPGTRLTVT.

The chain couples TRBV6-5 to TRBJ2-2; 7 bases match TRBD2. From germline, CDR1 is MNHEY and CDR2 SVGAGI. This CDR3 contains 15 residues. Trimming at V came to 6 bases and at J to 1 base, leaving 5 bases not matched to a gene. This CDR3 reads CASSKAGRNTGELFF. Written as DNA, the CDR3 is TGTGCCAGCAGCAAAGCGGGGAGGAACACCGGGGAGCTGTTTTTT.

The V call is TRBV12-5, the J call TRBJ2-7; 7 positions agree with TRBD2. With 3 bases clipped from V and 3 bases from J, the junction kept 5 bases outside the gene matches. In germline, CDR1 is LGHNT, CDR2 FRNRAP. The CDR3 length is 14 residues. The CDR3 is CASGLGLVGYEQYF. The CDR3 DNA is TGTGCTAGTGGTTTAGGACTAGTTGGCTACGAGCAGTACTTC.

The rearrangement joins TRBV30 to TRBJ2-2; D is perhaps TRBD1 (5 bases). The CDR3 loop spans 12 amino acids. In germline, CDR1 is GTSNPN, CDR2 SVGIG (reference sequence). V was shortened by 1 base and J by 6 bases, with 6 bases between the two germline ends. The CDR3 sequence: CAWSEQAGELFF. The CDR3 coding sequence is TGTGCCTGGAGTGAACAGGCCGGGGAGCTGTTTTTT.

This rearrangement joins TRBV10-1 to TRBJ2-7; 8 bases map to TRBD2. The germline V gene encodes CDR1 WNHNN and CDR2 SYGVQD (reference sequence). The CDR3 runs 15 residues. The V and J ends lost 0 bases and 9 bases, in that order; junction bases with no gene match: 10. In DNA form, the CDR3 reads TGCGCCAGCAGTGAGTCGACTTCAGCGGGAGAGCGGCAGTACTTC. It specifies CASSESTSAGERQYF.

This clone was found a few times. The chain carries TRBV19 and TRBJ1-2; D not certain. There are 13 residues in the CDR3. Trimming shortened V by 3 bases and J by 7 bases, and 12 bases separated the two germline ends. Germline-derived CDR1 and CDR2 are LNHDA and SQIVND (reference sequence). The CDR3 here is CASSMLLSSGYTF. CDR3 bases: TGTGCCAGTAGTATGCTGCTATCGAGTGGCTACACCTTC.

This chain connects TRBV6-6 to TRBJ1-2, with a weak D call TRBD1 (5 bases). Trimming removed 6 bases at V and 3 bases at J, with 11 bases between. This CDR3 region has 13 residues. In germline, CDR1 is MNHNY, CDR2 SVGAGI (reference sequence). CDR3 bases: TGTGCCAGCAGAGACGTGGGGGACTATGGCTACACCTTC. Translating it yields CASRDVGDYGYTF.

The chain is built from TRBV18 and TRBJ2-7; unclear D gene. CDR1 is KGHSH and CDR2 is LQKENI in the germline V gene. Between the trimmed V and J ends, which lost 2 bases and 3 bases, there was a span of 5 bases. The CDR3 spans 12 residues. CDR3 loop: CASSPTDYEQYF. Here the CDR3 DNA reads TGTGCCAGCTCACCAACAGACTACGAGCAGTACTTC.

V gene TRBV27 combines with J gene TRBJ1-5; D gene unclear. CDR1 is MNHEY and CDR2 is SMNVEV in the germline V gene (reference sequence). V lost 4 bases to trimming and J lost 0 bases, with 7 bases between them. This CDR3 region has 14 residues. CDR3 sequence: CASSWPYSNQPQHF. CDR3 nucleotide sequence: TGTGCCAGCAGTTGGCCCTATAGCAATCAGCCCCAGCATTTT.

The chain links TRBV9 to TRBJ2-1; the D is unclear. The V gene lost 2 bases and the J gene lost 5 bases, with 11 bases spanning the gap. Per germline, CDR1 SGDLS and CDR2 YYNGEE. The CDR3 sequence is 14 residues long. CDR3: CASSVGGPNNEQFF. The CDR3 region has the DNA TGTGCCAGCAGCGTCGGCGGACCAAACAATGAGCAGTTCTTC.

In this sample, this clone turned up a few times. This chain uses TRBV10-3 with TRBJ1-1; D unresolved. Germline V gene lookup returns CDR1 ENHRY and CDR2 SYGVKD. This CDR3 region has 13 residues. Trimming stripped 4 bases from V and 1 base from J, with 7 bases between. The CDR3, as DNA: TGTGCCATCAGTGGGACTTCGAACACTGAAGCTTTCTTT. Translating it yields CAISGTSNTEAFF.

The rearrangement joins TRBV7-8 to TRBJ2-7, with 7 bases fitting TRBD1. Unmatched junction bases numbered 12, after V lost 8 bases and J lost 2 bases. The CDR3 spans 15 residues. The V gene's germline CDR1 is SGHVS and CDR2 FQNEAQ. The CDR3 DNA sequence: TGTGCCAGCGCGACCCTACAGGGGCGAGCCTACGAGCAGTACTTC. Translation: CASATLQGRAYEQYF. Looking up the rest from reference TRBV7-8 and TRBJ2-7 gives the full variable domain: GAGVSQSPRYKVAKRGQDVALRCDPISGHVSLFWYQQALGQGPEFLTYFQNEAQLDKSGLPSDRFFAERPEGSVSTLKIQRTQQEDSAVYLCASATLQGRAYEQYFGPGTRLTVT.

This chain connects TRBV30 to TRBJ2-7; maybe TRBD1 (5 bases). Germline-derived CDR1 and CDR2 are GTSNPN and SVGIG (reference sequence). There are 14 residues in the CDR3. Trimming left V 3 bases short and J 6 bases short, with 18 bases between. In nucleotides, the CDR3 is TGTGCCTGGAGACATTATTCAGGGAATCCCGAGCAGTACTTC. Its translation: CAWRHYSGNPEQYF.